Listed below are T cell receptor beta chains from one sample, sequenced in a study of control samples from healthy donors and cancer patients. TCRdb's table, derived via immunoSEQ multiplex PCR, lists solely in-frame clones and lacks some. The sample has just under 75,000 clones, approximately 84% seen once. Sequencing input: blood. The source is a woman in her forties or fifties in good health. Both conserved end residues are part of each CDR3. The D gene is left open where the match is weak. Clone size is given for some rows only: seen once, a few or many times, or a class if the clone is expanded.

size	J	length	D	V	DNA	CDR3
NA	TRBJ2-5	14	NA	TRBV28	TGTGCCAGCAGTTTAATGGGGTACCAAGAGACCCAGTACTTC	CASSLMGYQETQYF
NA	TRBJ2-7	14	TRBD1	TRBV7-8	TGTGCCAGCAGCTCCGTCCGGACAGGGGTCGAGCAGTACTTC	CASSSVRTGVEQYF
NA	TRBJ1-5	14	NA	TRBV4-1	TGCGCCAGCAGCCAAGAGTTTAGCAATCAGCCCCAGCATTTT	CASSQEFSNQPQHF
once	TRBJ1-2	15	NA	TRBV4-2	TGTGCCAGCAGCCAAGATGTCGGTGACCACTATGGCTACACCTTC	CASSQDVGDHYGYTF
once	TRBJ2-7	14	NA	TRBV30	TGTGCCTGGAGTGTGGGCGGGGCCTCCTACGAGCAGTACTTC	CAWSVGGASYEQYF
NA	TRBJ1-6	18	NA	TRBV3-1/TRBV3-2	TGTGCCAGCAGCCAAGATCCGGGGTTTTTTCGGGGATTTTCACCCCTCCACTTT	CASSQDPGFFRGFSPLHF
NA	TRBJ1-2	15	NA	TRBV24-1	TGTGCCACCCTTTCTGGACAGAGGCGAGACTATGGCTACACCTTC	CATLSGQRRDYGYTF
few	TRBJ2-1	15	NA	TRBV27	TGTGCCAGCAGTTTAAGGGACCGTAAGTACAATGAGCAGTTCTTC	CASSLRDRKYNEQFF
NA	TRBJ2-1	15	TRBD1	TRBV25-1	TGTGCCAGCAGTCACCCGGGACAGGGGTACAATGAGCAGTTCTTC	CASSHPGQGYNEQFF
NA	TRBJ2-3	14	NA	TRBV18	TGTGCCAGCTCCCCTCCGGGAAACACAGATACGCAGTATTTT	CASSPPGNTDTQYF
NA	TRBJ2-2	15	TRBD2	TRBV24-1	TGTGCCACCAGTCCGGGGGGGCTATGGACCGGGGAGCTGTTTTTT	CATSPGGLWTGELFF
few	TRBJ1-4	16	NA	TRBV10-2	TGCGCCAGCAGTGATAAAGGGTGGGGAACTAATGAAAAACTGTTTTTT	CASSDKGWGTNEKLFF
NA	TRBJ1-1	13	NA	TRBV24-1	TGTGCCACCAGTGCATCAGGGGTCGGTGAAGCTTTCTTT	CATSASGVGEAFF
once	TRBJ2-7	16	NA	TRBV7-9	TGTGCCAGCAGCTTAGATTTCGGAGGCGGCTCCTACGAGCAGTACTTC	CASSLDFGGGSYEQYF
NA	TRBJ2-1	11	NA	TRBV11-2	TGTGCCAGCAGCCAATACATGGAGCAGTTCTTC	CASSQYMEQFF
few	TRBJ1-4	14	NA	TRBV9	TGTGCCAGCAGCGCCTCTCTTAGTGGCGAAAAACTGTTTTTT	CASSASLSGEKLFF
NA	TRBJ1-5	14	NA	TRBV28	TGTGCCAGCAGGCTACAGGGTGGGAATCAGCCCCAGCATTTT	CASRLQGGNQPQHF
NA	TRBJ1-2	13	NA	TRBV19	TGTGCCAGTAGTATGCGGCACAGGGTTGGCTACACCTTC	CASSMRHRVGYTF
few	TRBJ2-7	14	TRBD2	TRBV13	TGTGCCAGCAGCGCTAGCGGGTACATCCACGAGCAGTACTTC	CASSASGYIHEQYF
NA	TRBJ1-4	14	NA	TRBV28	TGTGCCAGCAGCCCGAGGAGGCTTGATGAAAAACTGTTTTTT	CASSPRRLDEKLFF
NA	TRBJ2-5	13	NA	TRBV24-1	TGTGCCACCAGTGATACGGGTATAGAGACCCAGTACTTC	CATSDTGIETQYF
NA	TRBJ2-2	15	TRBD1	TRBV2	TGTGCCAGCAATCCCACAGACAGGGGGCGCGGGGAGCTGTTTTTT	CASNPTDRGRGELFF
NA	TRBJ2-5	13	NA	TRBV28	TGTGCCAGCACTTGGGGGGGCGAGGAGACCCAGTACTTC	CASTWGGEETQYF
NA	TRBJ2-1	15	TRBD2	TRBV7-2	TGTGCCAGCAGCCAGGGACTAGCGGGATTCAATGAGCAGTTCTTC	CASSQGLAGFNEQFF
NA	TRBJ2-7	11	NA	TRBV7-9	TGTGCCAGCAGCAGAACCTACGAGCAGTACTTC	CASSRTYEQYF
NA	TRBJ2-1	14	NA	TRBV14	TGTGCCAGCAGCCAAGTCGGCTCCTACAATGAGCAGTTCTTC	CASSQVGSYNEQFF
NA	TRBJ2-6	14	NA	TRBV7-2	TGTGCCAGCAGCTCGGGAAATGGGGCCAACGTCCTGACTTTC	CASSSGNGANVLTF
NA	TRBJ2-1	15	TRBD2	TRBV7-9	TGTGCCAGCAGCCTCGACGGGGGGAACTACAATGAGCAGTTCTTC	CASSLDGGNYNEQFF
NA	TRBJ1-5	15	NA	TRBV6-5	TGTGCCAGCATTTTAGACATTTACAGCAATCAGCCCCAGCATTTT	CASILDIYSNQPQHF
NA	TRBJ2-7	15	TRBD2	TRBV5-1	TGCGCCAGCAGCCGGACTAGCGGGAGATCTGGCGAGCAGTACTTC	CASSRTSGRSGEQYF
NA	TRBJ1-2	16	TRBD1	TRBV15	TGTGCCACCAGCAGAGAGCTAGGACAGGGAGCGCGCGGCTACACCTTC	CATSRELGQGARGYTF
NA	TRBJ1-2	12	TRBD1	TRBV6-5	TGTGCCAGCAGGGGACAGAATTATGGCTACACCTTC	CASRGQNYGYTF
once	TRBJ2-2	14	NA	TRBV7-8	TGTGCCAGCAGCTACTGGGGACGTACCGGGGAGCTGTTTTTT	CASSYWGRTGELFF
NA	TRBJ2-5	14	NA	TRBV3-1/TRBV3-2	TGTGCCAGCAGCAAAGTGGGGGGCCAAGAGACCCAGTACTTC	CASSKVGGQETQYF
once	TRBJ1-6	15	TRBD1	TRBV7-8	TGTGCCAGCAGCGGCACAGGGGAAGTCCGTTCACCCCTCCACTTT	CASSGTGEVRSPLHF
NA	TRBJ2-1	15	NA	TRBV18	TGTGCCAGCTCACGGAGCCCACAATCAATCAATGAGCAGTTCTTC	CASSRSPQSINEQFF
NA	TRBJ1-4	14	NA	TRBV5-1	TGCGCCAGCGGGTCGACAGGACCTAATGAAAAACTGTTTTTT	CASGSTGPNEKLFF
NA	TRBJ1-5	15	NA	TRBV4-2	TGTGCCAGCAGCCAAGACTTACTAGAGAATCAGCCCCAGCATTTT	CASSQDLLENQPQHF
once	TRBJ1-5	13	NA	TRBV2	TGTGCCGCCCGGGCAGGGCAGGGTCAGCCCCAGCATTTT	CAARAGQGQPQHF
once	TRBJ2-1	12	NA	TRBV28	TGTGCCAGCAGTTCCCCCTCCTATGAGCAGTTCTTC	CASSSPSYEQFF
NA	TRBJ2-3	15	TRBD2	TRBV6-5	TGTGCCAGCAGAGCCCTAGCGGGAGACACAGATACGCAGTATTTT	CASRALAGDTDTQYF
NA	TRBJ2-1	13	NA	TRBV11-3	TGTGCCAGCAGCTTAGGTAGTTACAATGAGCAGTTCTTC	CASSLGSYNEQFF
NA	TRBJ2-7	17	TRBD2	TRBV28	TGTGCCAGCAGGGGGGGACTAGCGGGAGTCGTATCCTACGAGCAGTACTTC	CASRGGLAGVVSYEQYF
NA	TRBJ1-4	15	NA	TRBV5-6	TGTGCCAGCACACAGGAGCCTGCAACTAATGAAAAACTGTTTTTT	CASTQEPATNEKLFF
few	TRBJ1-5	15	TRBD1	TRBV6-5	TGTGCCAGCAGTTATGGCAGGGGGCTCAATCAGCCCCAGCATTTT	CASSYGRGLNQPQHF
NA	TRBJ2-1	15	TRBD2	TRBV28	TGTGCCAGCAGTTTTTTGTCGGGAGGTTACAATGAGCAGTTCTTC	CASSFLSGGYNEQFF
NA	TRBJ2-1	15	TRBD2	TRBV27	TGTGCCAGCAGTTTGGTAGCGGGGGGGTACAATGAGCAGTTCTTC	CASSLVAGGYNEQFF
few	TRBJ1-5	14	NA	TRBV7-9	TGTGCCAGCAGCAGAGGGGAGGGGACTCAGCCCCAGCATTTT	CASSRGEGTQPQHF
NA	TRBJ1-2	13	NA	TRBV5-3	TGTGCCCCGGACGTGACGGAGAACTATGGCTACACCTTC	CAPDVTENYGYTF
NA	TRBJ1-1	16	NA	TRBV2	TGTGCCAGCAGTGAAAACACACAGTCACTGAACACTGAAGCTTTCTTT	CASSENTQSLNTEAFF
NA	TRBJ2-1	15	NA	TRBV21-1	TGTGCCAGCAATTCGTTACCGGACCCCCTTTTAGTGCAGTTCTTC	CASNSLPDPLLVQFF
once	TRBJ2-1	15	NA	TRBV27	TGTGCCAGCACGAGGGACTGGCGTTCCTACAATGAGCAGTTCTTC	CASTRDWRSYNEQFF
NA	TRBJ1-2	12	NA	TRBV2	TGTGCCAGCAGTGCCCTGGGGAATGGCTACACCTTC	CASSALGNGYTF
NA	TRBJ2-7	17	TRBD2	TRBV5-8	TGTGCCAGCAGCACACTACTTCTAGCGGGAGGGCCCGTCGAGCAGTACTTC	CASSTLLLAGGPVEQYF
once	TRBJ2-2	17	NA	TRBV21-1	TGTGCCAGCAGCCTTGGGGGGGCTAGCGGGTTCACCGGGGAGCTGTTTTTT	CASSLGGASGFTGELFF
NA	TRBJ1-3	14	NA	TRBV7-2	TGTGCCAGCAGCGATCTGGCAGGAGGAAACACCATATATTTT	CASSDLAGGNTIYF
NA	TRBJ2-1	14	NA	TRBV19	TGTGCCAGTAGTCGCGGGACAGCCAGCAATGAGCAGTTCTTC	CASSRGTASNEQFF